The clone carrying this T cell receptor beta chain came up a few times. No antigen is known for it. This sample was taken from a study of type 1 regulatory T cells. TCRdb fed the reads into MiXCR, producing one record per CDR3 protein. This table holds tens of thousands of distinct CDR3 sequences, over 40% found once. With V trimmed by 4 bases and J by 3 bases, 6 bases remained unmatched. CDR3 size: 15 residues. Per germline, CDR1 SGHRS and CDR2 YFSETQ. This rearrangement joins TRBV5-1 to TRBJ1-5; 8 bases fit TRBD1. The specimen sequenced was cultured T cells, either the whole culture or a sorted T cell fraction (not recorded which). This receptor was identified in a human donor in good health. CDR3 nucleotide sequence: TGCGCCAGCAGCCTAGGACAGGGCAACAATCAGCCCCAGCATTTT. It is translated as CASSLGQGNNQPQHF.